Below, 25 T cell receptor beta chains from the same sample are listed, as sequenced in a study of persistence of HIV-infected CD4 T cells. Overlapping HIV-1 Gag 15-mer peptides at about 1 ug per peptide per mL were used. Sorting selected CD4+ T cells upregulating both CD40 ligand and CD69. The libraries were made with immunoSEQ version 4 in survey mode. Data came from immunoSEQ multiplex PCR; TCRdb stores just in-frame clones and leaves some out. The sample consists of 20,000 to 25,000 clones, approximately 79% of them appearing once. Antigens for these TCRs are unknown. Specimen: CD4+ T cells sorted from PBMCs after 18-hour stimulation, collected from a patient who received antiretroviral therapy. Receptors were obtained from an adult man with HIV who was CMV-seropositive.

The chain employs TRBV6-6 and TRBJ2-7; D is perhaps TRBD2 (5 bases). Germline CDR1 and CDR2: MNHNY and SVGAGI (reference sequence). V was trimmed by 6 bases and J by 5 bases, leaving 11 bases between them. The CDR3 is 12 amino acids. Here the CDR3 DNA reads TGTGCCAGCAGACACGGACTGAACGAGCAGTACTTC. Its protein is CASRHGLNEQYF.

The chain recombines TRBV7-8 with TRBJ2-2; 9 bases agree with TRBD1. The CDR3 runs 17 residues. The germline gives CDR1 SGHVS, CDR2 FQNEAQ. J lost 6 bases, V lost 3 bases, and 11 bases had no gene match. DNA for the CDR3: TGTGCCAGCAGCTTTAGCCGGGACAGGGCTTGGGCCGGGGAGCTGTTTTTT. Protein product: CASSFSRDRAWAGELFF.

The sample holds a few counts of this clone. This CDR3 reads CAWSLRASADTEAFF. CDR3 coding DNA: TGTGCCTGGAGTTTACGGGCCTCGGCGGACACTGAAGCTTTCTTT. The chain combines TRBV30 with TRBJ1-1; D unclear. Trimming cost V 2 bases and J 3 bases, with 16 bases left between them. The CDR3 is 15 amino acids. Germline V lookup: CDR1 GTSNPN, CDR2 SVGIG (reference sequence).

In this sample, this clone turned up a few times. DNA of the CDR3: TGTGCCAGCAGTTTGGGGGACAGGGTTTCGAGCTCCTACAATGAGCAGTTCTTC. Translation gives CASSLGDRVSSSYNEQFF. The chain couples TRBV28 to TRBJ2-1, with TRBD1 identical over 9 bases. The CDR3 has 18 amino acids. The trim removed 3 bases at V and 0 bases at J, leaving 9 bases unmatched. Germline V gene sequence: CDR1 MDHEN, CDR2 SYDVKM.

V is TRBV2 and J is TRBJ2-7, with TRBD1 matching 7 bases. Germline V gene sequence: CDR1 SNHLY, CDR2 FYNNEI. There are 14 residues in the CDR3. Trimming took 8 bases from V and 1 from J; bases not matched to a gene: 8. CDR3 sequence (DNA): TGTGCCAGCGCTGGGACAGAAAGATCCTACGAGCAGTACTTC. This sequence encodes CASAGTERSYEQYF.

DNA of the CDR3: TGTGCCATTAAGGGGCGGAGTACCGGGGAGCTGTTTTTT. It specifies CAIKGRSTGELFF. The rearrangement uses TRBV6-5 and TRBJ2-2, with TRBD1 as a possible D gene (5 bases). V lost 10 bases and J lost 5, with 14 bases in between. In germline, CDR1 is MNHEY, CDR2 SVGAGI. CDR3 length: 13 residues.

The CDR3 DNA sequence: TGTGCCAGTCAAGAGATAGCTGAGCAGTTCTTC. It codes for CASQEIAEQFF. V and J are TRBV6-5 and TRBJ2-1; unclear D gene. Germline CDR1 is MNHEY and CDR2 is SVGAGI. The V and J ends lost 9 bases and 9 bases respectively, with 12 bases between them. This CDR3 contains 11 residues.

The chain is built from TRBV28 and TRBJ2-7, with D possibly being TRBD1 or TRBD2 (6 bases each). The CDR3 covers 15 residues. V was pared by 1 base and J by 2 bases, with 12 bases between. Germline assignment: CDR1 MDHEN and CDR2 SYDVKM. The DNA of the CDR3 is TGTGCCAGCAGTTTATCTGGGGGGCAAACCTACGAGCAGTACTTC. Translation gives CASSLSGGQTYEQYF.

CDR3 protein: CASSPRVAAGRDTQYF. The CDR3 DNA sequence: TGTGCCAGCAGCCCCCGAGTTGCAGCGGGGAGGGATACGCAGTATTTT. This chain links TRBV3-1 (or the pseudogene TRBV3-2) with TRBJ2-3; 7 bases agree with TRBD2. V lost 4 bases to trimming and J lost 6 bases; unmatched junction nucleotides: 13. Germline CDR1 is LGHDT and CDR2 is YNNKEL (reference sequence). CDR3 length: 16 residues.

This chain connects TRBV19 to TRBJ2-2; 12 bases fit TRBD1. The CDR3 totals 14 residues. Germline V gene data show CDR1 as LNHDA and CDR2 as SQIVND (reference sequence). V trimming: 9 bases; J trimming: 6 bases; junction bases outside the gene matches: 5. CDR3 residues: CASNRDRGPGELFF. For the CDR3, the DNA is TGTGCCAGCAACCGGGACAGGGGGCCCGGGGAGCTGTTTTTT.

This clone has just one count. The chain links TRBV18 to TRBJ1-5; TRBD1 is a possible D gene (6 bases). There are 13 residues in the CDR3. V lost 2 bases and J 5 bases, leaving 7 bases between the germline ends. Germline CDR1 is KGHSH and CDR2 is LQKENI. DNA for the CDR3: TGTGCCAGCTCACCAGGGGGCGATCAGCCCCAGCATTTT. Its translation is CASSPGGDQPQHF.

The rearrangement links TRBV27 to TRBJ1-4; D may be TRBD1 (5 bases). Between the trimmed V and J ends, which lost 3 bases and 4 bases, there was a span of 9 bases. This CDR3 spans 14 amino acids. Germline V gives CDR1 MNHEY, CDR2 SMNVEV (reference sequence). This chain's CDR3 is CASSFTRDNEKLFF. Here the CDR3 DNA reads TGTGCCAGCAGTTTCACCAGGGATAATGAAAAACTGTTTTTT.

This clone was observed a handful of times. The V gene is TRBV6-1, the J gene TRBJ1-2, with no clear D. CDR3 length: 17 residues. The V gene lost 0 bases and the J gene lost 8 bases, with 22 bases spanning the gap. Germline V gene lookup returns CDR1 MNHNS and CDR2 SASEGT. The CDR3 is CASSEALGSGRRYGYTF. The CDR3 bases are TGTGCCAGCAGTGAAGCGCTGGGGTCCGGGAGAAGGTACGGCTACACCTTC.

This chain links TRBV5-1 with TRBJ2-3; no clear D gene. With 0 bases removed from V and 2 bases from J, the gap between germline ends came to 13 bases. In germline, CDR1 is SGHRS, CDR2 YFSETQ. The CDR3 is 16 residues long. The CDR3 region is CASSLALDLNTDTQYF. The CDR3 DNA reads TGCGCCAGCAGCTTGGCCCTCGACTTAAACACAGATACGCAGTATTTT.

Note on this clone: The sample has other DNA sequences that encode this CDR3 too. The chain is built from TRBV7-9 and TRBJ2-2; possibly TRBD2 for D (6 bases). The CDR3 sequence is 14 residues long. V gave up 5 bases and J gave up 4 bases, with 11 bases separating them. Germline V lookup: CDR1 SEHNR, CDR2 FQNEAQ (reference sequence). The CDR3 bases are TGTGCCAGCAGCCTCGGGACTTCCACCGGGGAGCTGTTTTTT. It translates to CASSLGTSTGELFF.

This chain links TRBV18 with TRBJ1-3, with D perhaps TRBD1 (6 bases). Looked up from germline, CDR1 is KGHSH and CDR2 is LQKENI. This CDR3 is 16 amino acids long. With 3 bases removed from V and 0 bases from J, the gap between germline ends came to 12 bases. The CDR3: CASSPLGQNSGNTIYF. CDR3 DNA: TGTGCCAGCTCACCCTTGGGACAAAACTCTGGAAACACCATATATTTT.

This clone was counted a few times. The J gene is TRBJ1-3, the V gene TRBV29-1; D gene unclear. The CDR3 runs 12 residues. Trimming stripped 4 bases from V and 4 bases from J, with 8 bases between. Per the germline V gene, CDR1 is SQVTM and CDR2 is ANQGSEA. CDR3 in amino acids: CSVVTQGNTIYF. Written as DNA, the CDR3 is TGCAGCGTTGTCACTCAGGGAAACACCATATATTTT.

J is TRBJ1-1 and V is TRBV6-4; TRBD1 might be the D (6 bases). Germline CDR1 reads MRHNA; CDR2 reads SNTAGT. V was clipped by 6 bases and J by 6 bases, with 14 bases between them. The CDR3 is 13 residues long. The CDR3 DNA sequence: TGTGCCAGCAGGCGGTCAGGGGTGTCTGAAGCTTTCTTT. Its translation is CASRRSGVSEAFF.

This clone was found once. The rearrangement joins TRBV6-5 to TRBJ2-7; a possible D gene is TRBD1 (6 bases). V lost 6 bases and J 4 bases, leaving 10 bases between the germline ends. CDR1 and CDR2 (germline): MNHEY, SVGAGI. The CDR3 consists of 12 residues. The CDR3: CASRGHLYEQYF. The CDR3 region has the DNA TGTGCCAGCAGGGGACACTTATACGAGCAGTACTTC.

Written as DNA, the CDR3 is TGTGCCAGCAGCCAATGGGGAGTAGACACCGGGGAGCTGTTTTTT. It codes for CASSQWGVDTGELFF. V gene TRBV3-1 (or the pseudogene TRBV3-2) combines with J gene TRBJ2-2, with D perhaps matching TRBD2 (5 bases). Trimming shortened V by 2 bases and J by 3 bases, and 10 bases separated the two germline ends. Germline loops: CDR1 LGHDT, CDR2 YNNKEL (reference sequence). The CDR3 consists of 15 residues.

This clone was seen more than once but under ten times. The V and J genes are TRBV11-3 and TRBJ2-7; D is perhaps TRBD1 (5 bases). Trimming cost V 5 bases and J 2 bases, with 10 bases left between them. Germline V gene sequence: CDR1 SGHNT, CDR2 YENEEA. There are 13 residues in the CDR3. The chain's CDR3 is CASSLRQTYEQYF. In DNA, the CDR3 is TGTGCCAGCAGCCTTCGACAGACCTACGAGCAGTACTTC.

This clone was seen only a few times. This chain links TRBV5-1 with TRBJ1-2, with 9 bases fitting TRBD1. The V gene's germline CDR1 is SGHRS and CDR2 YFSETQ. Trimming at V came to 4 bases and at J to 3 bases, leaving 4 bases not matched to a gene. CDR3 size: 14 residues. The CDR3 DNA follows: TGCGCCAGCAGCCCCCGGGACAGGGACTATGGCTACACCTTC. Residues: CASSPRDRDYGYTF.

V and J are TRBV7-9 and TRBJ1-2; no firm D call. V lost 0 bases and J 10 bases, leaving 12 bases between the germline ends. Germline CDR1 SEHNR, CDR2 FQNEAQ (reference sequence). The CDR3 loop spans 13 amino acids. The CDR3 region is CASSLAGVDLYTF. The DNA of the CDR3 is TGTGCCAGCAGCTTAGCCGGGGTTGATCTCTACACCTTC.

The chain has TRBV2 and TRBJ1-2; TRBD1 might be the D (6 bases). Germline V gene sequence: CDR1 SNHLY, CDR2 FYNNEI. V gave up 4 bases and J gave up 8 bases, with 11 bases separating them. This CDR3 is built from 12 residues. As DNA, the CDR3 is TGTGCCAGCAGTGGACAGGAGGGGGGCTACACCTTC. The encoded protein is CASSGQEGGYTF.

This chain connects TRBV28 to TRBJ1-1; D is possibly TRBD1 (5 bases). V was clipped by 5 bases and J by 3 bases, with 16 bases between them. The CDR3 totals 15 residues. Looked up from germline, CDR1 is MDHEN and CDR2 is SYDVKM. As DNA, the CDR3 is TGTGCCAGCAGTCTGACCTTGAGGGGTGACACTGAAGCTTTCTTT. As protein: CASSLTLRGDTEAFF.